The 28 T cell receptor beta chains presented below share a single source sample, sequenced in a study of shared clonotypes between healthy human individuals. The data were produced by immunoSEQ multiplex PCR, yet TCRdb's version contains in-frame clones alone and is incomplete. The data contain about 600,000 clones, more than 95% of them singletons. The source material was naive CD4+ T cells sorted from blood. Noted subset: CD45RA+ positively selected. The receptors originated from a woman aged 25 to 45 in good health.

The gene calls are TRBV11-2 and TRBJ2-5, with TRBD1 identical over 9 bases. Trimming removed 5 bases from V and 3 bases from J; junction bases left unmatched: 7. The CDR3 is 15 residues long. Per germline, CDR1 SGHAT and CDR2 FQNNGV. CDR3 protein: CASSDGTGLKETQYF. CDR3 in DNA: TGTGCCAGCAGCGACGGGACAGGGTTGAAAGAGACCCAGTACTTC.

V is TRBV5-1 and J is TRBJ2-6; D may be TRBD2 (5 bases). Germline CDR1 and CDR2: SGHRS and YFSETQ. The CDR3 runs 15 residues. Trimming shortened V by 3 bases and J by 1 base, and 8 bases separated the two germline ends. CDR3 coding DNA: TGCGCCAGCAGCTCCACGGGGTCTGGGGCCAACGTCCTGACTTTC. Its protein is CASSSTGSGANVLTF.

The V call is TRBV10-3, the J call TRBJ1-2; no clear D gene. Looked up from germline, CDR1 is ENHRY and CDR2 is SYGVKD. The ends were cut back, 0 bases at V and 2 bases at J, with 4 bases in the middle. There are 13 residues in the CDR3. CDR3: CAISESENYGYTF. The CDR3 nucleotides are TGTGCCATCAGTGAGTCCGAGAACTATGGCTACACCTTC.

This chain joins TRBV28 and TRBJ1-1; 7 nucleotides match TRBD1. The CDR3 loop spans 17 amino acids. The trim removed 6 bases at V and 3 bases at J, leaving 16 bases unmatched. Germline V gene lookup returns CDR1 MDHEN and CDR2 SYDVKM. In DNA form, the CDR3 reads TGTGCCAGCAGCCCCACAGGGGCGTACCACGCCGACACTGAAGCTTTCTTT. Its translation: CASSPTGAYHADTEAFF.

V and J are TRBV6-6 and TRBJ2-7; D unclear. The CDR3 consists of 15 residues. V lost 6 bases and J lost 0, with 15 bases in between. Germline V lookup: CDR1 MNHNY, CDR2 SVGAGI (reference sequence). CDR3 nucleotide sequence: TGTGCCAGCAGCCTAACGGATCTAAGCTCCTACGAGCAGTACTTC. Translated, it gives CASSLTDLSSYEQYF.

J is TRBJ1-2 and V is TRBV5-1; D gene uncertain. V shed 1 base and J shed 0 bases, with 7 bases lying between them. Germline V gene lookup returns CDR1 SGHRS and CDR2 YFSETQ. The CDR3 has 14 amino acids. CDR3 coding DNA: TGCGCCAGCAGCTTGCGGAGAGCTAACTATGGCTACACCTTC. Its translation is CASSLRRANYGYTF.

This CDR3 reads CASSGITPGGYTF. CDR3 nucleotides: TGTGCCAGCTCCGGGATTACGCCCGGTGGCTACACCTTC. The chain has TRBV27 and TRBJ1-2; D unresolved. Looked up from germline, CDR1 is MNHEY and CDR2 is SMNVEV (reference sequence). The CDR3 length is 13 residues. Deletions cut 8 bases from V and 7 bases from J, with 17 bases between.

This clone was seen once. This chain joins TRBV30 and TRBJ1-2; TRBD1 might be the D (5 bases). The V end lost 2 bases, the J end lost 4 bases, and 20 bases lay between the germline ends. CDR1 GTSNPN and CDR2 SVGIG come from the germline V gene (reference sequence). This CDR3 has 16 amino acids. The CDR3 protein is CAWSTPGLWAGYGYTF. For the CDR3, the DNA is TGTGCCTGGAGTACGCCGGGACTTTGGGCTGGCTATGGCTACACCTTC.

The J gene is TRBJ2-7, the V gene TRBV18; possibly TRBD1 or TRBD2 for D (5 bases each). Trimming stripped 4 bases from V and 0 bases from J, with 10 bases between. CDR1 KGHSH and CDR2 LQKENI come from the germline V gene. The CDR3 contains 14 residues. In nucleotides, the CDR3 is TGTGCCAGCTCACAACAGGACTTCTCCTACGAGCAGTACTTC. It translates to CASSQQDFSYEQYF.

The gene calls are TRBV11-2 and TRBJ2-1; the match to TRBD2 covers 12 bases. CDR1 SGHAT and CDR2 FQNNGV come from the germline V gene. The CDR3 extends over 17 amino acids. V trimming: 5 bases; J trimming: 3 bases; junction bases outside the gene matches: 8. The CDR3 spells CASSPTSGRPNYNEQFF. The CDR3 DNA sequence: TGTGCCAGCAGCCCTACTAGCGGGAGGCCAAACTACAATGAGCAGTTCTTC.

The chain joins TRBV30 to TRBJ1-5; D possibly corresponds to TRBD1 (5 bases). Trimming pared 2 bases from V and 3 bases from J, leaving 8 bases between. The CDR3 is 13 residues long. The germline V gene encodes CDR1 GTSNPN and CDR2 SVGIG (reference sequence). CDR3 residues: CAWSFGANQPQHF. The CDR3 nucleotides read TGTGCCTGGAGTTTCGGGGCCAATCAGCCCCAGCATTTT. Full variable domain (outside the CDR3, taken from reference TRBV30 and TRBJ1-5): SQTIHQWPATLVQPVGSPLSLECTVEGTSNPNLYWYRQAAGRGLQLLFYSVGIGQISSEVPQNLSASRPQDRQFILSSKKLLLSDSGFYLCAWSFGANQPQHFGDGTRLSIL.

Here the CDR3 reads CASSIVSSGAYEQYF. The CDR3, as DNA: TGTGCCAGTAGTATAGTGAGTAGCGGGGCCTACGAGCAGTACTTC. This chain uses TRBV19 with TRBJ2-7; the match to TRBD2 covers 8 bases. Trimming took 1 base from V and 2 from J; bases not matched to a gene: 4. CDR3 length: 15 residues. Germline CDR1 and CDR2: LNHDA and SQIVND (reference sequence).

The CDR3 loop is CASSLGGTGSSYNEQFF. Written as DNA, the CDR3 is TGCGCCAGCAGCTTGGGAGGGACAGGGAGCTCCTACAATGAGCAGTTCTTC. The chain combines TRBV5-1 with TRBJ2-1; 9 bases align to TRBD1. V dropped 0 bases and J dropped 0; count of bases not matched to a gene: 4. Germline V gene data show CDR1 as SGHRS and CDR2 as YFSETQ. The CDR3 has 17 residues.

DNA of the CDR3: TGTGCCAGTACCAGATACCCTCCGGGACAGGGGTTCGGTGGCTACACCTTC. It specifies CASTRYPPGQGFGGYTF. The rearrangement uses TRBV19 and TRBJ1-2; 10 bases are shared with TRBD1. Germline CDR1 is LNHDA and CDR2 is SQIVND (reference sequence). The CDR3 is 17 residues long. Trimming took 7 bases from V and 7 from J; bases not matched to a gene: 18.

This clone was detected once. The rearrangement links TRBV6-5 to TRBJ2-7; 7 nucleotides line up with TRBD2. The CDR3 spans 16 residues. Germline CDR1 MNHEY, CDR2 SVGAGI. Trimming took 0 bases from V and 4 from J; bases not matched to a gene: 9. CDR3: CASSYSLGREGYEQYF. DNA for the CDR3: TGTGCCAGCAGTTACTCCTTGGGCAGGGAGGGGTACGAGCAGTACTTC.

J is TRBJ1-5 and V is TRBV18, with 9 bases identical to TRBD1. This CDR3 comprises 17 residues. Unmatched junction bases numbered 8, after V lost 1 base and J lost 4 bases. Germline V gene lookup returns CDR1 KGHSH and CDR2 LQKENI. For the CDR3, the DNA is TGTGCCAGCTCACCACGCGGCACAGGGGGCGGGAATCAGCCCCAGCATTTT. It yields the protein CASSPRGTGGGNQPQHF.

The CDR3 coding sequence is TGTGCCAGCAGTTACTCAGCCCAGGGGGGATCCTACGAGCAGTACTTC. Translating gives CASSYSAQGGSYEQYF. The genes are TRBV6-6 and TRBJ2-7; a possible D gene is TRBD1 (7 bases). Between the trimmed V and J ends, which lost 0 bases and 1 base, there was a span of 13 bases. The germline V gene encodes CDR1 MNHNY and CDR2 SVGAGI (reference sequence). The CDR3 consists of 16 residues.

The V and J genes are TRBV7-9 and TRBJ1-1; D is ambiguous. CDR1 and CDR2 (germline): SEHNR, FQNEAQ (reference sequence). This CDR3 spans 13 amino acids. V lost 5 bases and J lost 0, with 7 bases in between. The CDR3 DNA reads TGTGCCAGCAGCCCACCTCTGAACACTGAAGCTTTCTTT. Protein product: CASSPPLNTEAFF.

On this clone itself: The germline gene is not matched at one end of the junction; a read error may be the cause. The chain uses TRBV4-2 and TRBJ2-7; TRBD2 matches 14 bases. The CDR3 sequence is 15 residues long. Per germline, CDR1 LGHNA and CDR2 YNFKEQ. The DNA of the CDR3 is TGTGCCAGCAGCCCTGGGACTAGCGGGAGTCCTTTGGGAGACTTC. This translates into CASSPGTSGSPLGDF.

The chain carries TRBV7-2 and TRBJ2-5; 7 bases agree with TRBD2. V trimming: 4 bases; J trimming: 4 bases; junction bases outside the gene matches: 9. The CDR3 sequence is 15 residues long. Germline CDR1 and CDR2: SGHTA and FQGNSA. The CDR3 loop reads CASSSKRLAGETQYF. The CDR3 region has the DNA TGTGCCAGCAGCTCGAAACGTTTAGCGGGAGAGACCCAGTACTTC.

The CDR3 reads CASGLGSGGETQYF. CDR3 sequence (DNA): TGTGCTAGTGGTTTGGGCAGCGGGGGAGAGACCCAGTACTTC. The chain recombines TRBV12-5 with TRBJ2-5, with 8 nucleotides matching TRBD2. This CDR3 contains 14 residues. Unmatched junction bases numbered 2, after V lost 1 base and J lost 4 bases. Germline V CDR1 and CDR2: LGHNT, FRNRAP.

The J gene is TRBJ2-5, the V gene TRBV11-2; 11 bases align to TRBD2. V trimming: 1 base; J trimming: 7 bases; junction bases outside the gene matches: 5. Germline CDR1 is SGHAT and CDR2 is FQNNGV. The CDR3 consists of 15 residues. CDR3 loop: CASSLVTSGRGTQYF. The CDR3 DNA is TGTGCCAGCAGCTTAGTAACTAGCGGGAGAGGGACCCAGTACTTC.

This clone came up a few times. V is TRBV19 and J is TRBJ1-2, with 7 bases matching TRBD1. CDR1 LNHDA and CDR2 SQIVND come from the germline V gene (reference sequence). V gave up 6 bases and J gave up 8 bases; unmatched junction bases: 3. CDR3 length: 11 residues. CDR3 DNA: TGTGCCAGTAGCCTGGACAGGGGCTACACCTTC. Translating gives CASSLDRGYTF.

J is TRBJ2-7 and V is TRBV19, with TRBD1 matching 7 bases. CDR1 and CDR2 (germline): LNHDA, SQIVND (reference sequence). J lost 6 bases, V lost 1 base, and 3 bases had no gene match. The CDR3 length is 13 residues. The CDR3 is CASSIANRGEQYF. In nucleotides, the CDR3 is TGTGCCAGTAGTATAGCTAACAGGGGCGAGCAGTACTTC.

This chain uses TRBV6-5 with TRBJ2-7; D remains ambiguous. CDR1 and CDR2 from the germline V gene are MNHEY and SVGAGI. The CDR3 runs to 16 residues. V lost 2 bases and J lost 4, with 18 bases in between. CDR3 nucleotide sequence: TGTGCCAGCAGTTACACCTCTGGGATAGAGAGATACGAGCAGTACTTC. It translates to CASSYTSGIERYEQYF.

This chain links TRBV10-1 with TRBJ2-7; 14 bases are a match to TRBD2. Germline lookup yields CDR1 WNHNN and CDR2 SYGVQD (reference sequence). CDR3 length equals 15 residues. V shed 3 bases and J 5 bases; nucleotides not matched to a gene: 3. The CDR3 loop is CASSDGGLAGDEQYF. The CDR3 DNA is TGCGCCAGCAGTGATGGGGGACTAGCGGGAGACGAGCAGTACTTC.

The chain uses TRBV19 and TRBJ2-3, with D perhaps TRBD2 (6 bases). The CDR3 loop spans 16 amino acids. Per the germline V gene, CDR1 is LNHDA and CDR2 is SQIVND (reference sequence). V lost 2 bases, J lost 0 bases, and 12 bases lay in between. The CDR3 region is CASSIRSGASTDTQYF. CDR3 nucleotides: TGTGCCAGTAGTATACGTAGCGGAGCTAGCACAGATACGCAGTATTTT.

This rearrangement joins TRBV11-2 to TRBJ2-2; the D gene is possibly TRBD1 (6 bases). Germline V lookup: CDR1 SGHAT, CDR2 FQNNGV. This CDR3 has 15 amino acids. V lost 3 bases, J lost 4 bases, and 12 bases lay in between. This CDR3 is CASSFRGQPTGELFF. DNA of the CDR3: TGTGCCAGCAGCTTCCGCGGACAGCCCACCGGGGAGCTGTTTTTT.